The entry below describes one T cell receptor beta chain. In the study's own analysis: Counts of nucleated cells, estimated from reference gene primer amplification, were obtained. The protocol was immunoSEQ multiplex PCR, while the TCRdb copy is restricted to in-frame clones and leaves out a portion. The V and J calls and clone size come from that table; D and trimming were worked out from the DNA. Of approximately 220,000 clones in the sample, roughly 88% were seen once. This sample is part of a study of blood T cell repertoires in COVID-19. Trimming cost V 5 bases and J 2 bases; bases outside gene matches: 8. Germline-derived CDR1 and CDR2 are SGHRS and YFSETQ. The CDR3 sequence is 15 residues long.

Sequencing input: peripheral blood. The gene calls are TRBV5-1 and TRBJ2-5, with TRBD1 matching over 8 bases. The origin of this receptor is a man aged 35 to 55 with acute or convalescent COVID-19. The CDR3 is CASRPGGLRQETQYF. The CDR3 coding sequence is TGCGCCAGCAGACCAGGGGGCCTTAGACAAGAGACCCAGTACTTC.